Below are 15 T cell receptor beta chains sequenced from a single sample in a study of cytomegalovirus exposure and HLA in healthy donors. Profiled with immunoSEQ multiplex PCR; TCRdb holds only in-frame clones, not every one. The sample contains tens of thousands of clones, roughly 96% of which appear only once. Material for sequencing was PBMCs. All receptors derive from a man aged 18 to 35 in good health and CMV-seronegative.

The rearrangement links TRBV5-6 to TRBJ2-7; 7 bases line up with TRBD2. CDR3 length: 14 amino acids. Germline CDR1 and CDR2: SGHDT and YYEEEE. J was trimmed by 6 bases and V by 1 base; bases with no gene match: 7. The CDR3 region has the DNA TGTGCCAGCAGCTTGAGCGGGAACACGGGCGAGCAGTACTTC. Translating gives CASSLSGNTGEQYF.

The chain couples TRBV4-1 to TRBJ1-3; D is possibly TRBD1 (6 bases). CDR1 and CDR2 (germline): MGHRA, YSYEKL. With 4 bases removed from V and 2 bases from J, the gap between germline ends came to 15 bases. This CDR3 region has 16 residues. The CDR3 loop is CASSLQTGRAGNTIYF. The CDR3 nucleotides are TGCGCCAGCAGCCTCCAAACAGGGCGAGCTGGAAACACCATATATTTT.

Here the CDR3 reads CAWSRRGLDGGELFF. The CDR3 DNA is TGTGCCTGGAGCCGCAGGGGGCTCGATGGCGGGGAGCTGTTTTTT. The chain links TRBV30 to TRBJ2-2, with 8 bases that match TRBD1. The V gene's germline CDR1 is GTSNPN and CDR2 SVGIG (reference sequence). Trimming took 3 bases from V and 7 from J; bases not matched to a gene: 10. CDR3 length: 15 residues. The full variable domain, rest sourced from reference TRBV30 and TRBJ2-2, is SQTIHQWPATLVQPVGSPLSLECTVEGTSNPNLYWYRQAAGRGLQLLFYSVGIGQISSEVPQNLSASRPQDRQFILSSKKLLLSDSGFYLCAWSRRGLDGGELFFGEGSRLTVL.

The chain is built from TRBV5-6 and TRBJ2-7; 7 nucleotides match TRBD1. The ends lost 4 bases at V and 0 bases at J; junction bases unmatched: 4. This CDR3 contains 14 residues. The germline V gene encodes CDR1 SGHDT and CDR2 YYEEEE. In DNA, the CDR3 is TGTGCCAGCAGCCGGACAGGAACCTCCTACGAGCAGTACTTC. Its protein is CASSRTGTSYEQYF.

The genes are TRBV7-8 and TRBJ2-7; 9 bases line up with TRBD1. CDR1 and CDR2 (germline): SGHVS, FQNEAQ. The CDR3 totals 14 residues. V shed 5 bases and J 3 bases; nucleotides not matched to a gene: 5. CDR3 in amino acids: CASSATGGNYEQYF. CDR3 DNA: TGTGCCAGCAGCGCGACAGGGGGGAACTACGAGCAGTACTTC.

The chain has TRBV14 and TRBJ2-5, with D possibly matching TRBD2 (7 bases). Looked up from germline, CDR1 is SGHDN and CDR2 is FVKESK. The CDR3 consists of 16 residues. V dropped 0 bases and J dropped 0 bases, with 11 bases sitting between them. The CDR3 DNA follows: TGTGCCAGCAGCCAAGAAAGGGGGGGGTACCAAGAGACCCAGTACTTC. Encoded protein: CASSQERGGYQETQYF.

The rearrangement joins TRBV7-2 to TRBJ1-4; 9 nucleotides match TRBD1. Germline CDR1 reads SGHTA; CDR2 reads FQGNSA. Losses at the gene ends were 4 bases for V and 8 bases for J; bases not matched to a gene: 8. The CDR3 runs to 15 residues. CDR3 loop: CASSSRQGGKEKLFF. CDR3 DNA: TGTGCCAGCAGCTCACGACAGGGGGGAAAAGAAAAACTGTTTTTT.

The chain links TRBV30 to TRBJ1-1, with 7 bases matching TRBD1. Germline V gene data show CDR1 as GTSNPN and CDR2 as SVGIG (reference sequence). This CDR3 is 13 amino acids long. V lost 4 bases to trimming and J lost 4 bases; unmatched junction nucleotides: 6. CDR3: CAWKKGAGTEAFF. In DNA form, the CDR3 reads TGTGCCTGGAAAAAGGGGGCGGGCACTGAAGCTTTCTTT.

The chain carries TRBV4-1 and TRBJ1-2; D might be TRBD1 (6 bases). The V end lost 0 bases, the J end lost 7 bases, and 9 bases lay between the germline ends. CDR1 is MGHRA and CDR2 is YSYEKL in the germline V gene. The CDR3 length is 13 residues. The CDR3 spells CASSQEQGFGYTF. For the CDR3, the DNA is TGCGCCAGCAGCCAAGAACAGGGTTTTGGCTACACCTTC.

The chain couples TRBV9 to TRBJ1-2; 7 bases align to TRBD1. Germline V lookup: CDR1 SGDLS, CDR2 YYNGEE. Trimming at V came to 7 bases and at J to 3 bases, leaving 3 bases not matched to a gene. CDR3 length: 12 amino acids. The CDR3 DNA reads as TGTGCCAGCGGAGACAGGGACTATGGCTACACCTTC. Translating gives CASGDRDYGYTF. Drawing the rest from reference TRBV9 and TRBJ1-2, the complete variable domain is DSGVTQTPKHLITATGQRVTLRCSPRSGDLSVYWYQQSLDQGLQFLIQYYNGEERAKGNILERFSAQQFPDLHSELNLSSLELGDSALYFCASGDRDYGYTFGSGTRLTVV.

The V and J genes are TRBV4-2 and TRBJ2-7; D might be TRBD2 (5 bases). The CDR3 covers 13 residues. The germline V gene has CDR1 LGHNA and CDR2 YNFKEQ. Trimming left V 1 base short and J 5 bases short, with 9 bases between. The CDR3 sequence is CASSQGTRNEQYF. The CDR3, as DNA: TGTGCCAGCAGCCAAGGGACTCGAAACGAGCAGTACTTC.

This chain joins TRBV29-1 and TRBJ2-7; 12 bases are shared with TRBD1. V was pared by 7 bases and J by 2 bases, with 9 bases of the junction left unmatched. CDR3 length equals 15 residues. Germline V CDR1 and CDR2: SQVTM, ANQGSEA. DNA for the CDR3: TGCAGCGCAAGCGGGGGACAGGGGGCTCCCTACGAGCAGTACTTC. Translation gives CSASGGQGAPYEQYF.

DNA for the CDR3: TGTGCCAGGGGACTAGCGGGAGTATACGAGCAGTACTTC. It encodes CARGLAGVYEQYF. The gene calls are TRBV21-1 and TRBJ2-7; TRBD2 reflects the table's D call only, with no check against the DNA. TRBV21-1 is an annotated pseudogene. The CDR3 is 13 amino acids.

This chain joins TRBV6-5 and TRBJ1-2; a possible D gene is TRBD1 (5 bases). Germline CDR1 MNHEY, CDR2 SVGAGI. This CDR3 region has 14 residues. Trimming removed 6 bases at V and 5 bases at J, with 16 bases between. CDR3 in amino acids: CASSPNMGRYGYTF. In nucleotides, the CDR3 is TGTGCCAGCAGCCCTAATATGGGGCGGTATGGCTACACCTTC.

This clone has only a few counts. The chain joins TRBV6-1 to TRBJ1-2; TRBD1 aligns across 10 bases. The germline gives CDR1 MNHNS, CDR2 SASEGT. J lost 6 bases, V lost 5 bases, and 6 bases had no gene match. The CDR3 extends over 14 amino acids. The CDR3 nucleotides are TGTGCCAGCAGTTCCTGGGGACAGGGGAATGGCTACACCTTC. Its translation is CASSSWGQGNGYTF.